The T cell receptor (beta chain) described here comes from a study of T cell responses to AZD1222 COVID-19 vaccine. The table lists this clone with a few counts. Its antigen is not identified. Clones were sequenced by immunoSEQ multiplex PCR, and TCRdb holds only the in-frame ones, with some missing. The sample has roughly 120,000 clones, 88% seen once; the top ten hold 3.5% to 4.5%. Study-level findings and limits: Most donors were white British, females outnumbered males, and clonal diversity was possibly underestimated. Spike regions recognized by vaccine-associated CD4 TCRs spanned the protein, led by 160-218 and 743-854. Repertoires were collected only later (after the peak T cell response had occurred). Rises in breadth and depth of Spike-specific TCRs came after two AZD1222 doses.

The length of the CDR3 is 12 residues. CDR1 WSHSY and CDR2 SAAADI come from the germline V gene. The V end lost 10 bases, the J end lost 5 bases, and 14 bases lay between the germline ends. Sample: peripheral blood, taken on day 0 of AZD1222 vaccination. This clonotype was sampled from an adult in good health. This chain uses TRBV10-2 with TRBJ2-5, with D tentatively TRBD1 or TRBD2 (5 bases each). In DNA, the CDR3 is TGCGCCACCGGGGAAGGGGAGGAGACCCAGTACTTC. Protein: CATGEGEETQYF.